The present T cell receptor (beta chain) was sequenced within a study of blood T cell repertoires in COVID-19. Turning to the study itself: Researchers got acute and convalescent COVID-19 samples from the United States, Italy and Spain. T cells, B-cell-depleted T cells, or PBMCs provided the cDNA or gDNA that served as material.

In the authors' workflow: By means of reference gene primer amplification, nucleated cell counts were estimated. Sequenced by immunoSEQ multiplex PCR; TCRdb stores in-frame clones only, minus some. That table gives V, J and clone size, and the DNA gave D and trimming. The repertoire has about 290,000 clones, roughly 85% of them found once; the top ten carry around 3%. The V and J ends lost 4 bases and 2 bases respectively, with 11 bases between them. CDR3 size: 14 residues. The germline V gene encodes CDR1 MNHEY and CDR2 SMNVEV (reference sequence). V and J are TRBV27 and TRBJ1-2; TRBD1 is a possible D gene (6 bases). This TCR was recovered from a woman in her twenties or thirties with active or convalescent COVID-19. Sequenced: peripheral blood. This CDR3 is CASSYRQGNYGYTF. The CDR3 bases are TGTGCCAGCAGTTATCGCCAGGGGAACTATGGCTACACCTTC.